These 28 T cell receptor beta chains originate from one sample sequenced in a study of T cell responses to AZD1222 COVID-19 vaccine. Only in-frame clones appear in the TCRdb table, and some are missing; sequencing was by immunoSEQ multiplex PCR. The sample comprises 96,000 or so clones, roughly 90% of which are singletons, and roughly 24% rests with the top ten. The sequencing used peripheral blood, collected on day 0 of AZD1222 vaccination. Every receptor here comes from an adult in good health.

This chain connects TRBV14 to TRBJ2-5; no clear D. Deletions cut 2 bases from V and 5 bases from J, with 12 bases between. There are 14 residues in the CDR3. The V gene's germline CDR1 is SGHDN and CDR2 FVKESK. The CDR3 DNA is TGTGCCAGCAGCCAATTTGCTCCAGACGAGACCCAGTACTTC. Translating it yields CASSQFAPDETQYF.

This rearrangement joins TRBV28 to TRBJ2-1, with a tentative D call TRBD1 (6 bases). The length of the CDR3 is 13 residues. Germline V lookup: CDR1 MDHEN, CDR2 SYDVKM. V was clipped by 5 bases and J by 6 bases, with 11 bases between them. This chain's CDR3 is CASSTRTVNEQFF. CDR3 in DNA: TGTGCCAGCAGTACGCGGACAGTCAATGAGCAGTTCTTC. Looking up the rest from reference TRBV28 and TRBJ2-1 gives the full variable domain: DVKVTQSSRYLVKRTGEKVFLECVQDMDHENMFWYRQDPGLGLRLIYFSYDVKMKEKGDIPEGYSVSREKKERFSLILESASTNQTSMYLCASSTRTVNEQFFGPGTRLTVL.

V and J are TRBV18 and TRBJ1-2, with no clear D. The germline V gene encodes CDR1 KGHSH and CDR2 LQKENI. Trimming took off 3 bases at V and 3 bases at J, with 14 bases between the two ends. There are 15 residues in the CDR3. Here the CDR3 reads CASSPIPAPDYGYTF. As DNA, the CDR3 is TGTGCCAGCTCACCTATCCCGGCCCCAGACTATGGCTACACCTTC.

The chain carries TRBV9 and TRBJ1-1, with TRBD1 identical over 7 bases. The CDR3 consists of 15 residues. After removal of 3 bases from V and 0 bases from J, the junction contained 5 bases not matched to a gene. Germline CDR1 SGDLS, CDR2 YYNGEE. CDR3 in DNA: TGTGCCAGCAGCGAGGGGGACAGATTGAACACTGAAGCTTTCTTT. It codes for CASSEGDRLNTEAFF.

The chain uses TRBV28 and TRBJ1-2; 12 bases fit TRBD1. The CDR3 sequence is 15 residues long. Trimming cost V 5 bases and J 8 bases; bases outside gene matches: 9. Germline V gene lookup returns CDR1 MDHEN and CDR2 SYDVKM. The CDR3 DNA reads TGTGCCAGCAGTCCACCGGGACAGGGGGCAATGGGCTACACCTTC. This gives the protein CASSPPGQGAMGYTF.

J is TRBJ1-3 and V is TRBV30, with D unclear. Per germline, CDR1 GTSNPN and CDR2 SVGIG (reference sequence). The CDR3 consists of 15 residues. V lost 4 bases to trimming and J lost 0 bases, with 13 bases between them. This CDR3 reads CAWKGPLSSGNTIYF. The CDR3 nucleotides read TGTGCCTGGAAAGGGCCTTTGTCCTCTGGAAACACCATATATTTT.

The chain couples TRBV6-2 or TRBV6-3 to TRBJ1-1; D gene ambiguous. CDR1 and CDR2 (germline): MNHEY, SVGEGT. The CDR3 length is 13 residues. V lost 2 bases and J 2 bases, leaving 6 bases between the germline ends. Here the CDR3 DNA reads TGTGCCAGCAGTTACCTGGGTAACACTGAAGCTTTCTTT. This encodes CASSYLGNTEAFF.

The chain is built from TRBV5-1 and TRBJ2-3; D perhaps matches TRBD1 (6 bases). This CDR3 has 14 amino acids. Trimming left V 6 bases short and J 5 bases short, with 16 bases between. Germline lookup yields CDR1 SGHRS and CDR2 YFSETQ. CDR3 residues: CASTWGQGLDTQYF. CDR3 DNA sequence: TGCGCCAGCACCTGGGGGCAGGGTCTAGATACGCAGTATTTT. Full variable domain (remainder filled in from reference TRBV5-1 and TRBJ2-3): KAGVTQTPRYLIKTRGQQVTLSCSPISGHRSVSWYQQTPGQGLQFLFEYFSETQRNKGNFPGRFSGRQFSNSRSEMNVSTLELGDSALYLCASTWGQGLDTQYFGPGTRLTVL.

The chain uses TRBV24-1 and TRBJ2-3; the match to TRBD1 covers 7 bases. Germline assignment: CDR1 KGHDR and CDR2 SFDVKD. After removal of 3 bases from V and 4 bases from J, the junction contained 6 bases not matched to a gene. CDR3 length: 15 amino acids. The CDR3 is CATSDRYQGADTQYF. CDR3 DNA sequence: TGTGCCACCAGTGATAGGTATCAGGGGGCAGATACGCAGTATTTT.

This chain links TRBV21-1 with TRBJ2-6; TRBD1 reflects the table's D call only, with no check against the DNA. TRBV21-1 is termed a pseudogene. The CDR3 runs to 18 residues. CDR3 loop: CASSKSNVRDSGANVLTF. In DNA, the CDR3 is TGTGCCAGCAGCAAAAGTAATGTCAGGGACTCTGGGGCCAACGTCCTGACTTTC.

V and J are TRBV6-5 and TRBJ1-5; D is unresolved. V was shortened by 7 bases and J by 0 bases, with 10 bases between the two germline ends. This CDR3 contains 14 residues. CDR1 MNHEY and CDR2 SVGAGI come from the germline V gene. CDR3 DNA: TGTGCCAGCAATAATTTTCATAGCAATCAGCCCCAGCATTTT. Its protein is CASNNFHSNQPQHF.

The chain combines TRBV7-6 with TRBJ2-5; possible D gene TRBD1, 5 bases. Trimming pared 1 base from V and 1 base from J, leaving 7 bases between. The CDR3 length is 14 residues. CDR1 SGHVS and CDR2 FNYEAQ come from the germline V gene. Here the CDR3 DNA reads TGTGCCAGCAGCTTAGAAGGGGCCCAAGAGACCCAGTACTTC. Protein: CASSLEGAQETQYF.

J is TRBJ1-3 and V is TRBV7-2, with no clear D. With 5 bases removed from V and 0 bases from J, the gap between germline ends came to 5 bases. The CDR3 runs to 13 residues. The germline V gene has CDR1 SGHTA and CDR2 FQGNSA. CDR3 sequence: CASSRSSGNTIYF. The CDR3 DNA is TGTGCCAGCAGCAGGTCCTCTGGAAACACCATATATTTT.

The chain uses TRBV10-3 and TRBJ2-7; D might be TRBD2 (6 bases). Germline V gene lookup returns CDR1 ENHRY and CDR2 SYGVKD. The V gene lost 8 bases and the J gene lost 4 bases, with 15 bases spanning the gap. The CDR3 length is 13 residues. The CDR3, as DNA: TGTGCCATCGGGCATGCTCGGGGGTACGAGCAGTACTTC. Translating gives CAIGHARGYEQYF.

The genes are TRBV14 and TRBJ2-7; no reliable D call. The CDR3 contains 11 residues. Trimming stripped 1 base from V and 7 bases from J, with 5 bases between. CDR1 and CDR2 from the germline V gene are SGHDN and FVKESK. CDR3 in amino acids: CASSQGREQYF. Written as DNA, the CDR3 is TGTGCCAGCAGCCAAGGCAGGGAGCAGTACTTC.

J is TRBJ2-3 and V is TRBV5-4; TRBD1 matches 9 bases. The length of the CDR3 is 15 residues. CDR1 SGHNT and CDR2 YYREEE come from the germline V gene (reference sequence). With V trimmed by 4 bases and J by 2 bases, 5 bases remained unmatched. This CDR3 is CASSPGTGSTDTQYF. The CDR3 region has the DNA TGTGCCAGCAGCCCCGGGACAGGGTCCACAGATACGCAGTATTTT.

The CDR3 protein is CASSVSTGTGVPQYF. Written as DNA, the CDR3 is TGTGCCAGCAGCGTATCAACCGGGACAGGGGTTCCACAGTACTTC. The V and J genes are TRBV7-3 and TRBJ2-5; TRBD1 aligns across 10 bases. Germline V CDR1 and CDR2: SGHTA, FQGTGA. CDR3 length equals 15 residues. Losses at the gene ends were 5 bases for V and 11 bases for J; bases not matched to a gene: 14.

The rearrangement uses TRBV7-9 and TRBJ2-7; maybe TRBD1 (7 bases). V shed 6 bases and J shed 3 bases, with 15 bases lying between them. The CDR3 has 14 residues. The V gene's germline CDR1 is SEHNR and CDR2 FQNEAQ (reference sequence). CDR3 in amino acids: CASSPRDRIYEQYF. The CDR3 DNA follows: TGTGCCAGCAGTCCGCGGGACAGAATCTACGAGCAGTACTTC.

The CDR3 loop reads CASSPPHGTAGLAGEGDTQYF. The CDR3 DNA sequence: TGTGCCAGCTCACCACCACACGGGACAGCAGGACTAGCGGGAGAGGGGGATACGCAGTATTTT. The V and J genes are TRBV18 and TRBJ2-3, with TRBD2 matching 13 bases. The germline gives CDR1 KGHSH, CDR2 LQKENI. The CDR3 loop spans 21 amino acids. Unmatched junction bases numbered 18, after V lost 0 bases and J lost 6 bases.

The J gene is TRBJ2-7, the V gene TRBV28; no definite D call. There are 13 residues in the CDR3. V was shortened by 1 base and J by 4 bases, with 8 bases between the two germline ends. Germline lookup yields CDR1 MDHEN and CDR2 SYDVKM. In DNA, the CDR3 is TGTGCCAGCAGTTTATTTTTAGCTTACGAGCAGTACTTC. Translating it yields CASSLFLAYEQYF. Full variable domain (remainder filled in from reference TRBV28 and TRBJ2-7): DVKVTQSSRYLVKRTGEKVFLECVQDMDHENMFWYRQDPGLGLRLIYFSYDVKMKEKGDIPEGYSVSREKKERFSLILESASTNQTSMYLCASSLFLAYEQYFGPGTRLTVT.

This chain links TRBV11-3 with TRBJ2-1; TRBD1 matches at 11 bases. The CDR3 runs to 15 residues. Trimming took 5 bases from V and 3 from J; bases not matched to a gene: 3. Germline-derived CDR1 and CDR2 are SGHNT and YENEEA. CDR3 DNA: TGTGCCAGCAGCATCGGGACAGGGGGCTACAATGAGCAGTTCTTC. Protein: CASSIGTGGYNEQFF.

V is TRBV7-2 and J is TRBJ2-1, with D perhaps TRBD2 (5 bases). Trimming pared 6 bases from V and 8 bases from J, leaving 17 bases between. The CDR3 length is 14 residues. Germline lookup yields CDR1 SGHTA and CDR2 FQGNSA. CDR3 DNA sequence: TGTGCCAGCAGGAAAGGGTTAGCGATGGATGAGCAGTTCTTC. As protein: CASRKGLAMDEQFF.

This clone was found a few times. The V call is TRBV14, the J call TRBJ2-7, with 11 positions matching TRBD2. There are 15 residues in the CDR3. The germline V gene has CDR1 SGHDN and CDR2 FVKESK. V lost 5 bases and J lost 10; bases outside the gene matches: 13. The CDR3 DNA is TGTGCCAGCAGCATAGCGGGAGGGGGACTCCTACGACAGTACTTC. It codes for CASSIAGGGLLRQYF.

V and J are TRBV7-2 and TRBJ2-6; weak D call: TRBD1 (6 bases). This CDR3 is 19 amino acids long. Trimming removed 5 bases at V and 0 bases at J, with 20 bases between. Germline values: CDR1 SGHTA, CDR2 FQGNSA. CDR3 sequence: CASSLGQKSFHSGANVLTF. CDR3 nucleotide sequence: TGTGCCAGCAGCCTCGGACAGAAGTCCTTCCACTCTGGGGCCAACGTCCTGACTTTC.

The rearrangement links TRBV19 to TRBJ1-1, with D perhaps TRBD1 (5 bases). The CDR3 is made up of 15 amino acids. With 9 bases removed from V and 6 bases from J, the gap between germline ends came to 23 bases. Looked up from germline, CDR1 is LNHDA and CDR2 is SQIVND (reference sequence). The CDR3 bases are TGTGCCAGCTCCTCCGGGGGGGTCCGGGGGGCTGAAGCTTTCTTT. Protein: CASSSGGVRGAEAFF.

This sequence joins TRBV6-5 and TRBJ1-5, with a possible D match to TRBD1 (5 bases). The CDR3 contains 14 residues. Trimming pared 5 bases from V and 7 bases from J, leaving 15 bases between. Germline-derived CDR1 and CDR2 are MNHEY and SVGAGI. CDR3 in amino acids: CASSNQGSGQPQHF. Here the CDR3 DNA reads TGTGCCAGCAGTAACCAGGGATCGGGGCAGCCCCAGCATTTT.

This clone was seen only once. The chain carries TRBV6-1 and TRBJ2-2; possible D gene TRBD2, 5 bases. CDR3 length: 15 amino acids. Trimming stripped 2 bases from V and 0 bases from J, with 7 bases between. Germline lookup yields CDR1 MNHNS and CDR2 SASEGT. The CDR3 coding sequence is TGTGCCAGCAGTGAACGGGGAACGAACACCGGGGAGCTGTTTTTT. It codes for CASSERGTNTGELFF.

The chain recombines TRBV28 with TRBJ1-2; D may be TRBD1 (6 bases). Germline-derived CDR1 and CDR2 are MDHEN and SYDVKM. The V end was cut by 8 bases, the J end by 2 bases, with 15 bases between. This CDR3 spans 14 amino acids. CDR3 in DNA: TGTGCCAGCCGAACACAGGGTTTAAACTATGGCTACACCTTC. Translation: CASRTQGLNYGYTF.